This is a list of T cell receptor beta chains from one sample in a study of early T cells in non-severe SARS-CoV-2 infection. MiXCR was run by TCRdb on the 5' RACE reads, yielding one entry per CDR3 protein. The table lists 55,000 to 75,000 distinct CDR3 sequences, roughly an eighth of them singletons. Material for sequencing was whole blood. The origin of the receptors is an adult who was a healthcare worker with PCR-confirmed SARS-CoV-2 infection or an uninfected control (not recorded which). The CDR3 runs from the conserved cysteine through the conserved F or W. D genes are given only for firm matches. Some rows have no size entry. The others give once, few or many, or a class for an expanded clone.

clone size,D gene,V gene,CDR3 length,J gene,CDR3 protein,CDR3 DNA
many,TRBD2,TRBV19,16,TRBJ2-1,CASSTYLAGGPNEQFF,TGTGCCAGTAGTACGTACCTAGCGGGGGGGCCCAATGAGCAGTTCTTC
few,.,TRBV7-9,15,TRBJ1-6,CASSLAGGSNSPLHF,TGTGCCAGCAGCTTAGCGGGGGGCAGTAATTCACCCCTCCACTTT
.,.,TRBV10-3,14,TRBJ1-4,CAISEKWGDEKLFF,TGTGCCATCAGTGAAAAGTGGGGGGATGAAAAACTGTTTTTT
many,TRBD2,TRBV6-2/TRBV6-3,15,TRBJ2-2,CASSLLAGDAGELFF,TGTGCCAGCAGCCTCCTAGCGGGGGACGCCGGGGAGCTGTTTTTT
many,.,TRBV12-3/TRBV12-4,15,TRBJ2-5,CASSFTGRGQETQYF,TGTGCCAGCAGTTTTACAGGGAGGGGTCAAGAGACCCAGTACTTC
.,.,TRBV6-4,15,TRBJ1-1,CASSEVPGSGTEAFF,TGTGCCAGCAGTGAAGTCCCGGGGTCGGGGACTGAAGCTTTCTTT
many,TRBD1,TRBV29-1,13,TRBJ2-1,CSVGDRGYNEQFF,TGCAGCGTTGGGGACAGGGGGTACAATGAGCAGTTCTTC
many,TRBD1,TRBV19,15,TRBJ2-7,CASTPARGRSYEQYF,TGTGCCAGTACTCCGGCCAGGGGGCGATCCTACGAGCAGTACTTC
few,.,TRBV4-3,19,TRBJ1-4,CASSRRSWGTVSINEKLFF,TGCGCCAGCAGCCGAAGAAGTTGGGGCACAGTGAGCATTAATGAAAAACTGTTTTTT
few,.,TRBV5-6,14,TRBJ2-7,CASSLYGNFYEQYF,TGTGCCAGCAGCTTGTACGGCAACTTCTACGAGCAGTACTTC